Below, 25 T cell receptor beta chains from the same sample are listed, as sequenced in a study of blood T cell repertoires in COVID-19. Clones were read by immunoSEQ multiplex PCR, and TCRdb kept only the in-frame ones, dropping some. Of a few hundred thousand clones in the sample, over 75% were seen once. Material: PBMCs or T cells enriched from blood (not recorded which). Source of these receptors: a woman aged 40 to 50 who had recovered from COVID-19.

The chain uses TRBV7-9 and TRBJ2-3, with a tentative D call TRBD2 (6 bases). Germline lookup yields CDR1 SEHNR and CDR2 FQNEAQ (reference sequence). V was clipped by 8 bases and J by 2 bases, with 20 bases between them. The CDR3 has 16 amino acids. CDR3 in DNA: TGTGCCAGCCCACCTCCGGGCGGGGCCTCCACAGATACGCAGTATTTT. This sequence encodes CASPPPGGASTDTQYF.

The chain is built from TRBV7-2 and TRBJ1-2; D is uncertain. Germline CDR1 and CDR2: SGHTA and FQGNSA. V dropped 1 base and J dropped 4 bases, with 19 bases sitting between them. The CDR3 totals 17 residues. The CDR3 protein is CASSLDGAFPEGYGYTF. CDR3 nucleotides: TGTGCCAGCAGCTTAGACGGTGCGTTCCCCGAGGGCTATGGCTACACCTTC.

CDR3 amino acids: CARLVGLAGRISTDTQYF. CDR3 sequence (DNA): TGTGCCAGGTTAGTTGGACTAGCGGGCAGGATAAGCACAGATACGCAGTATTTT. The chain uses TRBV19 and TRBJ2-3; TRBD2 matches at 11 bases. This CDR3 spans 18 amino acids. Germline V gene sequence: CDR1 LNHDA, CDR2 SQIVND (reference sequence). V trimming: 9 bases; J trimming: 0 bases; junction bases outside the gene matches: 14.

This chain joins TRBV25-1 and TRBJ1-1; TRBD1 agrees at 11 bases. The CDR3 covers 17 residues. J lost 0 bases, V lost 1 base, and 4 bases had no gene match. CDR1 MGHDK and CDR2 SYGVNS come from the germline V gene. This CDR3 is CASSEWGTGGMNTEAFF. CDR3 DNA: TGTGCCAGCAGTGAATGGGGGACAGGGGGGATGAACACTGAAGCTTTCTTT. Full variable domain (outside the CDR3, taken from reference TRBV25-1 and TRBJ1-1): EADIYQTPRYLVIGTGKKITLECSQTMGHDKMYWYQQDPGMELHLIHYSYGVNSTEKGDLSSESTVSRIRTEHFPLTLESARPSHTSQYLCASSEWGTGGMNTEAFFGQGTRLTVV.

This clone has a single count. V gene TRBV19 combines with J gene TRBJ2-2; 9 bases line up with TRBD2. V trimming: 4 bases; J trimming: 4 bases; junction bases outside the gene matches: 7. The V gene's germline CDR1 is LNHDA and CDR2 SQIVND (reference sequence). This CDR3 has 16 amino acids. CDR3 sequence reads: CASSSAGGPVTGELFF. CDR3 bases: TGTGCCAGTAGTAGTGCGGGAGGGCCAGTCACCGGGGAGCTGTTTTTT.

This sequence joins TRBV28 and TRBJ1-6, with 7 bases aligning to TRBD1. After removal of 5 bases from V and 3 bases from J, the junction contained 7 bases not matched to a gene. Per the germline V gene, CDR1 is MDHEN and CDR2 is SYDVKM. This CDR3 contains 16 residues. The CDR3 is CASSILRDSYNSPLHF. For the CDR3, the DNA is TGTGCCAGCAGTATACTTCGGGACAGCTATAATTCACCCCTCCACTTT. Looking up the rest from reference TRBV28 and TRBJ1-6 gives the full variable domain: DVKVTQSSRYLVKRTGEKVFLECVQDMDHENMFWYRQDPGLGLRLIYFSYDVKMKEKGDIPEGYSVSREKKERFSLILESASTNQTSMYLCASSILRDSYNSPLHFGNGTRLTVT.

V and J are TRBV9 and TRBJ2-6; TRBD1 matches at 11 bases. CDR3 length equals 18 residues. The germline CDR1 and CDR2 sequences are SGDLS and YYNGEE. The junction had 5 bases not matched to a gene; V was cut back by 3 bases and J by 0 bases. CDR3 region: CASSARTGGLSGANVLTF. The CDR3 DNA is TGTGCCAGCAGCGCCCGGACAGGGGGCCTCTCTGGGGCCAACGTCCTGACTTTC.

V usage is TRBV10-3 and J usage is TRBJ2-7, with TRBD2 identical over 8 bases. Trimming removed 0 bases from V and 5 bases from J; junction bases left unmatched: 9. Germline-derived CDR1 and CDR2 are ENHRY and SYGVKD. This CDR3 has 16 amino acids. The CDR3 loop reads CAISESTRLANHEQYF. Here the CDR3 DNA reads TGTGCCATCAGTGAGTCGACTCGACTAGCGAACCACGAGCAGTACTTC.

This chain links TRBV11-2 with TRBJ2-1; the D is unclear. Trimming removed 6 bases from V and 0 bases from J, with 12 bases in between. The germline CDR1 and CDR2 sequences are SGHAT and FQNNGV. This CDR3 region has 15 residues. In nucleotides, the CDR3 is TGTGCCAGCAGTTCCTATTTGAGCTCCTACAATGAGCAGTTCTTC. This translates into CASSSYLSSYNEQFF.

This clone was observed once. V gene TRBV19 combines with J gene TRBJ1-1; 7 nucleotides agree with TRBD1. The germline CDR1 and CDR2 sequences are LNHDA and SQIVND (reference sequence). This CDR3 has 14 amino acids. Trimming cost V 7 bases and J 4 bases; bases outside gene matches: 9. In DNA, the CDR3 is TGTGCCAGTAATCCGGACAGGTGGAGCACTGAAGCTTTCTTT. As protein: CASNPDRWSTEAFF.

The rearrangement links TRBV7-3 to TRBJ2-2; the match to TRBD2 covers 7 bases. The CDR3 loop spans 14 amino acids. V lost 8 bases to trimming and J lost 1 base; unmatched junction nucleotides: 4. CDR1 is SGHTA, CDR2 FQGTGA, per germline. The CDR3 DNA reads TGTGCCAGCGCCCTAGCGGTGAACACCGGGGAGCTGTTTTTT. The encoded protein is CASALAVNTGELFF.

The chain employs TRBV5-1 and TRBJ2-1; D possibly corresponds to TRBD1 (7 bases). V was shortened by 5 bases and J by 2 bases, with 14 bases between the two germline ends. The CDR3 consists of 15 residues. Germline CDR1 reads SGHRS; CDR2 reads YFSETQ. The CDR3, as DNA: TGCGCCAGCAGAGGGGGCGGAGGGACCTACAATGAGCAGTTCTTC. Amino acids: CASRGGGGTYNEQFF.

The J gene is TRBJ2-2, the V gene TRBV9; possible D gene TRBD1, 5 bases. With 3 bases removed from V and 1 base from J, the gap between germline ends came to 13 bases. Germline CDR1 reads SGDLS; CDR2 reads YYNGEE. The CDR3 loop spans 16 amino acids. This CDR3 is CASSEPRGQNTGELFF. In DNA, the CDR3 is TGTGCCAGCAGCGAGCCCAGAGGACAGAACACCGGGGAGCTGTTTTTT.

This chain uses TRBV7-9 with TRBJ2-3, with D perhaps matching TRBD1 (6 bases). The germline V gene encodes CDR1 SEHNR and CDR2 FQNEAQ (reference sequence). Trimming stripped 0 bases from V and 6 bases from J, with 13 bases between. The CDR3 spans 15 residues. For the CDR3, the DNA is TGTGCCAGCAGCTTAGCTTTACAGGGAAAGGATACGCAGTATTTT. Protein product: CASSLALQGKDTQYF.

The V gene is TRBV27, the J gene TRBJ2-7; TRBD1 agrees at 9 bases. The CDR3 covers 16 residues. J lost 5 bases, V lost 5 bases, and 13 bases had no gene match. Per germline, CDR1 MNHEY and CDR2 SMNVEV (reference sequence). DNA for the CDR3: TGTGCCAGCAGTCTAAGCGACAGGGGGTATTGGGACGAGCAGTACTTC. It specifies CASSLSDRGYWDEQYF.

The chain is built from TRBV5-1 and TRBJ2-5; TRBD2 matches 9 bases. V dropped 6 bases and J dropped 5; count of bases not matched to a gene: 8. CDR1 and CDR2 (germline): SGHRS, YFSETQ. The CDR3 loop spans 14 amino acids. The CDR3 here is CASNGGGAGETQYF. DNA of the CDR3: TGCGCCAGCAATGGCGGGGGGGCCGGGGAGACCCAGTACTTC.

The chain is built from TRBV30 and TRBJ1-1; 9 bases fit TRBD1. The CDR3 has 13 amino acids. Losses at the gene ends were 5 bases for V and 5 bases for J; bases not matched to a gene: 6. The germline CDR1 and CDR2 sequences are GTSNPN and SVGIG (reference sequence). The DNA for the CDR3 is TGTGCCTGGCTGGGACAGGGTGGGACTGAAGCTTTCTTT. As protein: CAWLGQGGTEAFF.

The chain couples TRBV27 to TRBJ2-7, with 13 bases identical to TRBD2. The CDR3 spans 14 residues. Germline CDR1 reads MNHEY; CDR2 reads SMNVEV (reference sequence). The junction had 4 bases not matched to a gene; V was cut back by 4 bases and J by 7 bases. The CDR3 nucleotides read TGTGCCAGCAGTTCAGGACTAGCGGGGGAAGAGCAGTACTTC. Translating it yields CASSSGLAGEEQYF.

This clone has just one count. The CDR3 is CASSIPERHTLHF. CDR3 sequence (DNA): TGTGCCAGCAGTATCCCTGAGCGGCATACCCTCCACTTT. The chain combines TRBV2 with TRBJ1-6; D call uncertain. Trimming pared 5 bases from V and 14 bases from J, leaving 16 bases between. Germline CDR1 SNHLY, CDR2 FYNNEI. There are 13 residues in the CDR3.

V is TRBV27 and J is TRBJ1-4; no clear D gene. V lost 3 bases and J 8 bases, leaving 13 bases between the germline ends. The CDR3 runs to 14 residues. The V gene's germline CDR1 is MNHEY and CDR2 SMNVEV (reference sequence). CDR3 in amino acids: CASSFAEGPEKLFF. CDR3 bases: TGTGCCAGCAGTTTTGCGGAGGGCCCAGAAAAACTGTTTTTT.

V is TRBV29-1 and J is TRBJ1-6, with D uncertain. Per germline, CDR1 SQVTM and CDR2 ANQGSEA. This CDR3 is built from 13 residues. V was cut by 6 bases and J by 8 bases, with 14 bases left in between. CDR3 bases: TGCAGCGTGAGGGAGGGAGGTGATTCACCCCTCCACTTT. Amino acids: CSVREGGDSPLHF.

The CDR3 region has the DNA TGTGCCTGGAGTGGACTAGCGGGGTTAGGGTCCAATGAGCAGTTCTTC. It specifies CAWSGLAGLGSNEQFF. The chain employs TRBV30 and TRBJ2-1, with 11 bases fitting TRBD2. Germline CDR1 reads GTSNPN; CDR2 reads SVGIG (reference sequence). Unmatched junction bases numbered 8, after V lost 1 base and J lost 6 bases. The CDR3 is 16 residues long.

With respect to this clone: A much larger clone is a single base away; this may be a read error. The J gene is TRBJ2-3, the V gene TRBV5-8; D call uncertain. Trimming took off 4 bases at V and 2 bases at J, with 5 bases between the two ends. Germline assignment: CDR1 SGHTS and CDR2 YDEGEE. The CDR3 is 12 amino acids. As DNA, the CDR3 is TGTGCCAGCAGCCCCTACACAGATACGCAGTATTTT. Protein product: CASSPYTDTQYF.

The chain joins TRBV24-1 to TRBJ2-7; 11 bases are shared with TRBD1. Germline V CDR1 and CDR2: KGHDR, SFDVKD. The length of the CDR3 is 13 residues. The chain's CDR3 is CPGTGGCSYEQYF. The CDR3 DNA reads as TGTCCCGGGACAGGGGGATGCTCCTACGAGCAGTACTTC.

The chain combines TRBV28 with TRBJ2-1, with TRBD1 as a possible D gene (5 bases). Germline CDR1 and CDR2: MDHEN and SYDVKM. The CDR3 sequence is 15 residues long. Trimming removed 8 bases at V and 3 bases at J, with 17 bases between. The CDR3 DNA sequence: TGTGCCAGCGAAGGTTTTGGCAGGGTCTACAATGAGCAGTTCTTC. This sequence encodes CASEGFGRVYNEQFF.